These 29 T cell receptor beta chains came from one sample sequenced in a study of T cells in Graves' hyperthyroidism and ophthalmopathy. What was amplified from RNA transcripts were TCR beta CDR3 regions. With the HTBI primer set, the TCR CDR3 went through a first round of RT-PCR. TCRdb reanalysed the multiplex PCR reads using MiXCR and keeps one entry per CDR3 protein. The sample includes 300,000 to 450,000 distinct CDR3 sequences, approximately 14% of them seen just once. The sequenced sample consisted of blood. The source of these receptors is a woman aged 18 to 35 with Graves' hyperthyroidism that later progressed to Graves' ophthalmopathy.

In its sample, this clonotype was seen a few times. The chain has TRBV7-2 and TRBJ2-5; a possible D gene is TRBD2 (5 bases). The CDR3 is made up of 13 amino acids. Between the trimmed V and J ends, which lost 6 bases and 3 bases, there was a span of 11 bases. Germline V lookup: CDR1 SGHTA, CDR2 FQGNSA. CDR3 DNA sequence: TGTGCCAGCAGACCAGGACTTGAAGAGACCCAGTACTTC. The encoded protein is CASRPGLEETQYF.

Ten or more counts support this clonotype. The V gene is TRBV6-6, the J gene TRBJ1-2; D may be TRBD1 (5 bases). V lost 0 bases and J lost 8, with 16 bases in between. Looked up from germline, CDR1 is MNHNY and CDR2 is SVGAGI (reference sequence). The CDR3 length is 15 residues. This CDR3 is CASSYSSGGAEGYTF. The DNA for the CDR3 is TGTGCCAGCAGTTACTCGAGTGGAGGGGCAGAAGGCTACACCTTC.

This clonotype showed up many times. V usage is TRBV28 and J usage is TRBJ2-3, with TRBD2 identical over 7 bases. Germline assignment: CDR1 MDHEN and CDR2 SYDVKM. The CDR3 runs 15 residues. J was trimmed by 1 base and V by 4 bases; bases with no gene match: 5. The CDR3 here is CASSSSGIGTDTQYF. CDR3 bases: TGTGCCAGCAGTTCGAGCGGGATAGGCACAGATACGCAGTATTTT.

This clonotype was counted ten times or more. The chain is built from TRBV20-1 and TRBJ2-7; no clear D. The CDR3 totals 13 residues. The germline gives CDR1 DFQATT, CDR2 SNEGSKA (reference sequence). Trimming took off 6 bases at V and 2 bases at J, with 14 bases between the two ends. The CDR3 DNA is TGCAGTGCCGCTCCGGGCATAGCCTACGAGCAGTACTTC. It yields the protein CSAAPGIAYEQYF.

This clonotype was found many times. Here the CDR3 DNA reads TGTGCCATCCGGGACTTTGGGGGAGAAGCTTTCTTT. It translates to CAIRDFGGEAFF. The rearrangement links TRBV10-3 to TRBJ1-1, with D maybe TRBD1 (5 bases). Trimming cost V 8 bases and J 8 bases, with 15 bases left between them. The CDR3 contains 12 residues. The germline V gene has CDR1 ENHRY and CDR2 SYGVKD.

The V call is TRBV11-2, the J call TRBJ2-3; TRBD1 matches 9 bases. V trimming: 6 bases; J trimming: 4 bases; junction bases outside the gene matches: 11. This CDR3 contains 16 residues. The germline V gene encodes CDR1 SGHAT and CDR2 FQNNGV. In nucleotides, the CDR3 is TGTGCCAGCAGTTTATTCGGGACAGGGAGCCCAGATACGCAGTATTTT. This encodes CASSLFGTGSPDTQYF.

The rearrangement uses TRBV9 and TRBJ2-3; D unclear. Germline CDR1 and CDR2: SGDLS and YYNGEE. The V end lost 2 bases, the J end lost 2 bases, and 9 bases lay between the germline ends. The CDR3 is 14 residues long. The CDR3 nucleotides are TGTGCCAGCAGCGTCATACCTGACACAGATACGCAGTATTTT. It yields the protein CASSVIPDTDTQYF.

This clonotype appeared a few times. This rearrangement joins TRBV28 to TRBJ1-2, with 8 positions matching TRBD1. This CDR3 is 15 amino acids long. The germline V gene encodes CDR1 MDHEN and CDR2 SYDVKM. V trimming: 10 bases; J trimming: 3 bases; junction bases outside the gene matches: 13. The CDR3 coding sequence is TGTGCCACAAGAAAACAGGACAGGGCGGACTATGGCTACACCTTC. Amino acids: CATRKQDRADYGYTF.

In this sample, this clonotype turned up many times. The CDR3 bases are TGCAGTGCTAGACCCGGGCGAACTCGGGCGGAAGCTTTCTTT. Translated, it gives CSARPGRTRAEAFF. This rearrangement joins TRBV20-1 to TRBJ1-1; D is ambiguous. The V and J ends lost 2 bases and 8 bases respectively, with 18 bases between them. This CDR3 region has 14 residues. The germline V gene has CDR1 DFQATT and CDR2 SNEGSKA (reference sequence).

On this clonotype: One junction end does not reproduce the germline sequence, and a read error may be involved. The rearrangement uses TRBV6-4 and TRBJ1-4, with D possibly matching TRBD1 (6 bases). This CDR3 comprises 14 residues. CDR1 is MRHNA, CDR2 SNTAGT, per germline. The CDR3 loop is CASRKQGPNEKLVF. CDR3 nucleotides: TGTGCCAGCAGGAAACAGGGTCCCAATGAAAAACTGGTTTTT.

The V gene is TRBV10-3, the J gene TRBJ1-2; TRBD1 might be the D (6 bases). CDR3 length: 12 residues. The germline gives CDR1 ENHRY, CDR2 SYGVKD. Trimming cost V 2 bases and J 8 bases, with 9 bases left between them. Here the CDR3 DNA reads TGTGCCATCAGTGAGACTAGGGGGGGCTACACCTTC. As protein: CAISETRGGYTF.

This clonotype was picked up many times. The V and J genes are TRBV18 and TRBJ2-2; TRBD2 matches 10 bases. The CDR3 consists of 17 residues. J gave up 0 bases and V 5 bases, and 6 bases lay outside the gene matches. Germline CDR1 reads KGHSH; CDR2 reads LQKENI. The CDR3 region is CASSSGLAVTNTGELFF. CDR3 nucleotides: TGTGCCAGCTCATCCGGACTAGCGGTTACGAACACCGGGGAGCTGTTTTTT.

This clonotype was detected many times. The chain combines TRBV20-1 with TRBJ1-1; D possibly corresponds to TRBD1 (5 bases). Germline loops: CDR1 DFQATT, CDR2 SNEGSKA (reference sequence). The CDR3 sequence is 13 residues long. V was cut by 6 bases and J by 3 bases, with 14 bases left in between. CDR3 sequence reads: CSAPRSGDTEAFF. The CDR3 DNA is TGCAGTGCCCCCCGATCGGGGGACACTGAAGCTTTCTTT.

The table lists this clonotype with many counts. This chain uses TRBV20-1 with TRBJ1-2; D unclear. CDR3 length: 12 amino acids. V lost 1 base and J lost 2, with 5 bases in between. Germline assignment: CDR1 DFQATT and CDR2 SNEGSKA (reference sequence). The CDR3 DNA follows: TGCAGTGCTAGAGTCTCAAACTATGGCTACACCTTC. Protein: CSARVSNYGYTF.

This clonotype was observed many times. This chain uses TRBV7-2 with TRBJ2-7; D is ambiguous. CDR3 length: 12 amino acids. V shed 3 bases and J shed 4 bases, with 7 bases lying between them. The germline gives CDR1 SGHTA, CDR2 FQGNSA. In nucleotides, the CDR3 is TGTGCCAGCAGCTTGCAGTATTACGAGCAGTACTTC. It codes for CASSLQYYEQYF.

The chain employs TRBV20-1 and TRBJ2-1, with D possibly TRBD2 on 5 matching bases. This CDR3 is built from 16 residues. Between the trimmed V and J ends, which lost 4 bases and 8 bases, there was a span of 24 bases. Germline V gene data show CDR1 as DFQATT and CDR2 as SNEGSKA (reference sequence). In DNA, the CDR3 is TGCAGTGCTAAAGGGCGAGCGGAGCGAAGGAGCGATGAGCAGTTCTTC. Its protein product is CSAKGRAERRSDEQFF.

This clonotype has only a few counts. The chain has TRBV20-1 and TRBJ2-2; TRBD1 matches at 10 bases. The CDR3 covers 14 residues. The V segment lost 5 bases and the J segment 3 bases; nucleotides outside the gene matches: 3. The V gene's germline CDR1 is DFQATT and CDR2 SNEGSKA (reference sequence). The CDR3 DNA sequence: TGCAGTGCTGGGACAGGGGCCCACACCGGGGAGCTGTTTTTT. It is translated as CSAGTGAHTGELFF.

The rearrangement uses TRBV29-1 and TRBJ1-1; 9 bases line up with TRBD1. The CDR3 consists of 14 residues. CDR1 and CDR2 (germline): SQVTM, ANQGSEA. V was pared by 6 bases and J by 3 bases, with 8 bases of the junction left unmatched. Written as DNA, the CDR3 is TGCAGCGTCGATAAGACAGGGGGGTACACTGAAGCTTTCTTT. This codes for CSVDKTGGYTEAFF.

The chain carries TRBV4-3 and TRBJ2-7; perhaps TRBD1 as D (5 bases). The CDR3 contains 14 residues. V dropped 3 bases and J dropped 1 base, with 10 bases sitting between them. The germline CDR1 and CDR2 sequences are LGHNA and YSLEER. The DNA for the CDR3 is TGCGCCAGCAGCCACGCAACAGGTTCCTACGAGCAGTACTTC. Translating gives CASSHATGSYEQYF.

This clonotype was seen many times. V and J are TRBV5-1 and TRBJ2-3; a possible D gene is TRBD1 (5 bases). Trimming shortened V by 3 bases and J by 5 bases, and 19 bases separated the two germline ends. The CDR3 totals 16 residues. CDR1 SGHRS and CDR2 YFSETQ come from the germline V gene. The CDR3 nucleotides are TGCGCCAGCAGCTGGATCACAGGTCTGCGCCTAGATACGCAGTATTTT. Amino acids: CASSWITGLRLDTQYF.

The rearrangement links TRBV5-4 to TRBJ1-5; the D is unclear. The CDR3 has 13 residues. V was cut by 4 bases and J by 6 bases, with 11 bases left in between. The germline gives CDR1 SGHNT, CDR2 YYREEE (reference sequence). The CDR3 sequence: CASSGEGGQPQHF. CDR3 bases: TGTGCCAGCAGCGGCGAGGGTGGTCAGCCCCAGCATTTT.

This clonotype turned up a few times. The gene calls are TRBV12-5 and TRBJ2-5; D gene ambiguous. The germline V gene encodes CDR1 LGHNT and CDR2 FRNRAP. V was clipped by 1 base and J by 5 bases, with 11 bases between them. The CDR3 spans 14 residues. The CDR3 DNA follows: TGTGCTAGTGGTTTGGGTGGGCTGGGGGAGACCCAGTACTTC. Translating gives CASGLGGLGETQYF.

V is TRBV6-1 and J is TRBJ1-3, with D tentatively TRBD1 (5 bases). This CDR3 contains 14 residues. Per germline, CDR1 MNHNS and CDR2 SASEGT. Trimming left V 8 bases short and J 2 bases short, with 13 bases between. The CDR3 nucleotides read TGTGCCAGCTCCGGCCGGGGGGCTGGAAACACCATATATTTT. This sequence encodes CASSGRGAGNTIYF.

This clonotype was seen repeatedly, ten times or more. The chain has TRBV15 and TRBJ1-5; maybe TRBD1 (5 bases). The CDR3 runs 15 residues. Germline V CDR1 and CDR2: LNHNV, YYDKDF (reference sequence). The V end was cut by 6 bases, the J end by 3 bases, with 15 bases between. CDR3 sequence reads: CATSSGTRDNQPQHF. DNA for the CDR3: TGTGCCACCAGTTCCGGGACCCGAGACAATCAGCCCCAGCATTTT. Full variable domain (missing parts from reference TRBV15 and TRBJ1-5): DAMVIQNPRYQVTQFGKPVTLSCSQTLNHNVMYWYQQKSSQAPKLLFHYYDKDFNNEADTPDNFQSRRPNTSFCFLDIRSPGLGDTAMYLCATSSGTRDNQPQHFGDGTRLSIL.

This clonotype was found many times. The chain joins TRBV28 to TRBJ2-3, with unresolved D. The V and J ends lost 5 bases and 1 base respectively, with 16 bases between them. The CDR3 is 16 residues long. Germline loops: CDR1 MDHEN, CDR2 SYDVKM. The CDR3 nucleotides read TGTGCCAGCAGTCCCCGGCGGCCCAAGGGCACAGATACGCAGTATTTT. It codes for CASSPRRPKGTDTQYF.

On this clonotype itself: A much larger clone lies a single base off, so this may be a read error. V is TRBV29-1 and J is TRBJ1-2; tentative D call: TRBD1 (5 bases). Germline CDR1 is SQVTM and CDR2 is ANQGSEA. This CDR3 is 12 amino acids long. As DNA, the CDR3 is TGCAGCATTGAATCAGGGTTCTATGGCTACACCTTC. This translates into CSIESGFYGYTF.

The rearrangement uses TRBV20-1 and TRBJ2-2; 7 bases are shared with TRBD2. Germline CDR1 reads DFQATT; CDR2 reads SNEGSKA (reference sequence). Trimming at V came to 6 bases and at J to 3 bases, leaving 7 bases not matched to a gene. CDR3 size: 14 residues. CDR3 nucleotides: TGCAGTGCGCCGGGACTACGGGACACCGGGGAGCTGTTTTTT. Protein product: CSAPGLRDTGELFF.

The sample holds many counts of this clonotype. Written as DNA, the CDR3 is TGTGCCAGCTCACCCCCGGTTGGAGATACGCAGTATTTT. Translated, it gives CASSPPVGDTQYF. The J gene is TRBJ2-3, the V gene TRBV18; the D is unclear. This CDR3 comprises 13 residues. The germline V gene has CDR1 KGHSH and CDR2 LQKENI. Trimming removed 3 bases at V and 5 bases at J, with 9 bases between. Drawing the rest from reference TRBV18 and TRBJ2-3, the complete variable domain is NAGVMQNPRHLVRRRGQEARLRCSPMKGHSHVYWYRQLPEEGLKFMVYLQKENIIDESGMPKERFSAEFPKEGPSILRIQQVVRGDSAAYFCASSPPVGDTQYFGPGTRLTVL.

This clonotype was seen more than once but under ten times. The CDR3 DNA reads as TGCGCCAGCAGCCAAGCCCTAGCGGGAGGGTCGGAGACCCAGTACTTC. As protein: CASSQALAGGSETQYF. This chain links TRBV4-3 with TRBJ2-5; TRBD2 aligns across 12 bases. The germline CDR1 and CDR2 sequences are LGHNA and YSLEER. The CDR3 spans 16 residues. Trimming cost V 1 base and J 5 bases; bases outside gene matches: 5.